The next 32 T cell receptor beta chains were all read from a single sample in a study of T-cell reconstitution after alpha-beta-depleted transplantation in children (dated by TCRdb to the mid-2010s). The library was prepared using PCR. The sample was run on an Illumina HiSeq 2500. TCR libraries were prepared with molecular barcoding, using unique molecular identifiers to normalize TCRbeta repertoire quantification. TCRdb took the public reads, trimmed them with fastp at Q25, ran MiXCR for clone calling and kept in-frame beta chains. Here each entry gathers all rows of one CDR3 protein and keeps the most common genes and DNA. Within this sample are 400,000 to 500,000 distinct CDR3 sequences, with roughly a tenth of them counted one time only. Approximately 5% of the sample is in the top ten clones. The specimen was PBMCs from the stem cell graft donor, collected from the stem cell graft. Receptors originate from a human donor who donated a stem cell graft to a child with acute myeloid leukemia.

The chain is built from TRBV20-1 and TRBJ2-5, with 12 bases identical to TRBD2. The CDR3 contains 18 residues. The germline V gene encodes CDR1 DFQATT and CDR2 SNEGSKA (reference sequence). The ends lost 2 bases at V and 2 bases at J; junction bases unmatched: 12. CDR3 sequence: CSARTLLAGGAGQETQYF. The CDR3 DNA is TGCAGTGCTAGAACCCTTCTAGCGGGGGGGGCCGGACAAGAGACCCAGTACTTC.

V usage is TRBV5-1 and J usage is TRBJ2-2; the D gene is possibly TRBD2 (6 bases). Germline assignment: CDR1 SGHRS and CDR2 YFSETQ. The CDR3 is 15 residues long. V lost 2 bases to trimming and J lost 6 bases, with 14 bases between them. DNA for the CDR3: TGCGCCAGCAGCTTAAACGCGGGGACCGCCGGGGAGCTGTTTTTT. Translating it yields CASSLNAGTAGELFF. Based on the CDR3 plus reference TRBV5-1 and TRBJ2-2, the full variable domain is KAGVTQTPRYLIKTRGQQVTLSCSPISGHRSVSWYQQTPGQGLQFLFEYFSETQRNKGNFPGRFSGRQFSNSRSEMNVSTLELGDSALYLCASSLNAGTAGELFFGEGSRLTVL.

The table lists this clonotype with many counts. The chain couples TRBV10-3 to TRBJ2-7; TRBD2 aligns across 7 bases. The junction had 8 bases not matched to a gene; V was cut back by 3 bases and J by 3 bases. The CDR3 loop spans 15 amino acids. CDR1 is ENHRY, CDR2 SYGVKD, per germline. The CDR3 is CAISENGGRSYEQYF. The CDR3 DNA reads TGTGCCATCAGTGAAAACGGCGGGAGAAGCTACGAGCAGTACTTC.

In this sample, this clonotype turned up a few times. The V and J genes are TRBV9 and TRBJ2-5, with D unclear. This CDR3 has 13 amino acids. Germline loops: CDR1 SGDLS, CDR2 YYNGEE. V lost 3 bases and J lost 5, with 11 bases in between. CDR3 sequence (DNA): TGTGCCAGCAGCGGGACCTGGGCTGAGACCCAGTACTTC. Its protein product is CASSGTWAETQYF.

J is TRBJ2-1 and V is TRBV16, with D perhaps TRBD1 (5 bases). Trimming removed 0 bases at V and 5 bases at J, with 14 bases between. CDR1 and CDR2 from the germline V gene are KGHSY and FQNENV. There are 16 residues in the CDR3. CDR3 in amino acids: CASSQSGAVLDNEQFF. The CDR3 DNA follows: TGTGCCAGCAGCCAATCTGGGGCAGTCCTTGACAATGAGCAGTTCTTC.

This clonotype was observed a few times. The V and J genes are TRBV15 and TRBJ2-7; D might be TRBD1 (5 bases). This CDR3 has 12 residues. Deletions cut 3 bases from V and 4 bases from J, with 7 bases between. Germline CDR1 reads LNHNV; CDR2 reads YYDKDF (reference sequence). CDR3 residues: CATSRPGYEQYF. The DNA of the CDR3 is TGTGCCACCAGCAGGCCAGGGTACGAGCAGTACTTC.

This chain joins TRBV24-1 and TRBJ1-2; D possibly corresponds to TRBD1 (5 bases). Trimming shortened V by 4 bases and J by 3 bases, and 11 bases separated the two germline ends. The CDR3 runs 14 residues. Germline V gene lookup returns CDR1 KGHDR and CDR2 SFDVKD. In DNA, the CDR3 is TGTGCCACCAGTGACCCAGGGAGGGACTATGGCTACACCTTC. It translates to CATSDPGRDYGYTF.

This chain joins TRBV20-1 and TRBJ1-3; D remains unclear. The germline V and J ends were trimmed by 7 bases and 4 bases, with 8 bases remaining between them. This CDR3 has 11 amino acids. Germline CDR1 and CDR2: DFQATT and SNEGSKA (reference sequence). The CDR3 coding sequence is TGCAGTGGCCTGACAGGAAACACCATATATTTT. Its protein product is CSGLTGNTIYF.

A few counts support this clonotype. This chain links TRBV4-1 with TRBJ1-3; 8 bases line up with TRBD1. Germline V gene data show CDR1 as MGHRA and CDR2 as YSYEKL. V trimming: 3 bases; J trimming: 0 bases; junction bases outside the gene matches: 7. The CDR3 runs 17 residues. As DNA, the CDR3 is TGCGCCAGCAGCCAGTGGACAGGGCAGAGCTCTGGAAACACCATATATTTT. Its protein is CASSQWTGQSSGNTIYF.

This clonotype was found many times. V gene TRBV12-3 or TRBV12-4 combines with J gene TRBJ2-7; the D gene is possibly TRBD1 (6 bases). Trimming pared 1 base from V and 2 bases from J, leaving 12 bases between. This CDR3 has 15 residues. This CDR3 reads CASSLETGPTYEQYF. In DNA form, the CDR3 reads TGTGCCAGCAGTTTAGAGACAGGCCCAACCTACGAGCAGTACTTC.

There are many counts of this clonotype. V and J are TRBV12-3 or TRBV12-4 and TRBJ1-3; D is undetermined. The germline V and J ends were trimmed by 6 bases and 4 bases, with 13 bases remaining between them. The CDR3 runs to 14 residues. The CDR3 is CASSDRLGGNTIYF. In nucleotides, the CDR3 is TGTGCCAGCAGCGACCGATTGGGGGGAAACACCATATATTTT.

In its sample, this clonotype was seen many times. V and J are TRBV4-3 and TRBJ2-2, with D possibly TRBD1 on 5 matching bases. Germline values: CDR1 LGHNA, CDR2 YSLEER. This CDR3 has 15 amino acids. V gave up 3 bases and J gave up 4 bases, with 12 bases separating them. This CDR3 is CASSQTAGLTGELFF. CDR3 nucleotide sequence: TGCGCCAGCAGCCAGACGGCAGGGCTCACCGGGGAGCTGTTTTTT.

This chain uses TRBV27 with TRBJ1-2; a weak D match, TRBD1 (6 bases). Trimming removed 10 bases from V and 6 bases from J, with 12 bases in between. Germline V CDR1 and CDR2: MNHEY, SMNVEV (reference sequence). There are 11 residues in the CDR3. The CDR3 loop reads CATDGGHGYTF. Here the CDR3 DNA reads TGTGCCACCGATGGGGGGCATGGCTACACCTTC.

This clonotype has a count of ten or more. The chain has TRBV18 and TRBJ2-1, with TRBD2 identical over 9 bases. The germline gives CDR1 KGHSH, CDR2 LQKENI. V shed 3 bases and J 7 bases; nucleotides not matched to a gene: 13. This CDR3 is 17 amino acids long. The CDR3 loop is CASSPILTSGGFNEQFF. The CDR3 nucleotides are TGTGCCAGCTCACCGATCTTAACCAGCGGGGGGTTTAATGAGCAGTTCTTC.

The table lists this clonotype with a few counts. The CDR3 coding sequence is TGTGCCAGCAGCTTAATGGCCTACGAGCAGTACTTC. Translated: CASSLMAYEQYF. V is TRBV7-2 and J is TRBJ2-7; D is unresolved. There are 12 residues in the CDR3. Germline CDR1 is SGHTA and CDR2 is FQGNSA. V dropped 2 bases and J dropped 2 bases, with 4 bases sitting between them.

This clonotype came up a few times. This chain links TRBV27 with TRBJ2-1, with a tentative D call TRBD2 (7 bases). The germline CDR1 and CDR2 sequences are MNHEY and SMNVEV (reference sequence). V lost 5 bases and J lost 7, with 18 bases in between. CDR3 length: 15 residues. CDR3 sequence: CASSLTRGLGNEQFF. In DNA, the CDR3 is TGTGCCAGCAGTCTTACGCGGGGGCTTGGGAATGAGCAGTTCTTC.

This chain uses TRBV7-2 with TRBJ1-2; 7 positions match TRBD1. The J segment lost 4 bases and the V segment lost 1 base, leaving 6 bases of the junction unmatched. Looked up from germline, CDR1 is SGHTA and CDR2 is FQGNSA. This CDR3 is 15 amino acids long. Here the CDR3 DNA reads TGTGCCAGCAGCTTAGAGGGCAGGGGGATCTATGGCTACACCTTC. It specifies CASSLEGRGIYGYTF.

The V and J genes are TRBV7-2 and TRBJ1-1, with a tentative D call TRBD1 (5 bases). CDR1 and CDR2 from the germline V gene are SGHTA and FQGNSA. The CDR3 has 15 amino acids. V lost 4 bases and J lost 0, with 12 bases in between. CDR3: CASSSTRVMNTEAFF. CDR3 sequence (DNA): TGTGCCAGCAGCTCAACCAGGGTTATGAACACTGAAGCTTTCTTT.

In DNA, the CDR3 is TGTGCCAGCAGTGCCGGGCTCACTGAAGCTTTCTTT. The encoded protein is CASSAGLTEAFF. The rearrangement uses TRBV25-1 and TRBJ1-1; D not certain. Between the trimmed V and J ends, which lost 4 bases and 4 bases, there was a span of 7 bases. This CDR3 has 12 residues. The germline V gene has CDR1 MGHDK and CDR2 SYGVNS. Full variable domain (outside the CDR3, taken from reference TRBV25-1 and TRBJ1-1): EADIYQTPRYLVIGTGKKITLECSQTMGHDKMYWYQQDPGMELHLIHYSYGVNSTEKGDLSSESTVSRIRTEHFPLTLESARPSHTSQYLCASSAGLTEAFFGQGTRLTVV.

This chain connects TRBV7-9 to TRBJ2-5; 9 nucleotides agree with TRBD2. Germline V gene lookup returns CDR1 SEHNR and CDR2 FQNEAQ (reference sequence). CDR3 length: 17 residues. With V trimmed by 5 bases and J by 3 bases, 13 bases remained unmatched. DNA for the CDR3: TGTGCCAGCAGCCCGCTTGGGGATGCTAGCGGGAAAGAGACCCAGTACTTC. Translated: CASSPLGDASGKETQYF.

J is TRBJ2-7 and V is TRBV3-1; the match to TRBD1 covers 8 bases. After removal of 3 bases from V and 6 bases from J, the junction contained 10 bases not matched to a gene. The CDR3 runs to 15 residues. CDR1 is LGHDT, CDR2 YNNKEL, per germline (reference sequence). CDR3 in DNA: TGTGCCAGCAGCCACGCATCAGGGGGCAGCTCCGAGCAGTACGTC. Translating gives CASSHASGGSSEQYV.

The CDR3 DNA follows: TGTGCCAGCAGTTTGGAGAAGCGGGAGCACACCGGGGAGCTGTTTTTT. This encodes CASSLEKREHTGELFF. V is TRBV12-3 or TRBV12-4 and J is TRBJ2-2, with TRBD2 identical over 8 bases. CDR3 length: 16 residues. V was clipped by 3 bases and J by 3 bases; unmatched bases: 6.

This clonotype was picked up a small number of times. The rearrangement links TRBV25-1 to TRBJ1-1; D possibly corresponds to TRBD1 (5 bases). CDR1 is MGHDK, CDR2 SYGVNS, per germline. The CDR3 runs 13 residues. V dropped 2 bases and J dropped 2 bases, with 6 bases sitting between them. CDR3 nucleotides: TGTGCCAGCAGTGAAGGACATAACACTGAAGCTTTCTTT. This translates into CASSEGHNTEAFF.

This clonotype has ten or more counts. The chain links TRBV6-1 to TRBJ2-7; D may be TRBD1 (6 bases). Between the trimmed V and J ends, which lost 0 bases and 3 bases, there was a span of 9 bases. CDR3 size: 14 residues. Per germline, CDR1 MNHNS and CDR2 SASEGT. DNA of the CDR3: TGTGCCAGCAGTGAAGCACAGGGAGACTACGAGCAGTACGTC. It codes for CASSEAQGDYEQYV.

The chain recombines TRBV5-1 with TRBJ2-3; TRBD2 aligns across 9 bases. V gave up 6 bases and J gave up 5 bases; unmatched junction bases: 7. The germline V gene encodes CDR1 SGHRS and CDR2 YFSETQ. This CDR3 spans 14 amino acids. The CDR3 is CASKSGGPRDTQYF. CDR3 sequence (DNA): TGCGCCAGCAAGAGCGGGGGGCCTAGAGATACGCAGTATTTT.

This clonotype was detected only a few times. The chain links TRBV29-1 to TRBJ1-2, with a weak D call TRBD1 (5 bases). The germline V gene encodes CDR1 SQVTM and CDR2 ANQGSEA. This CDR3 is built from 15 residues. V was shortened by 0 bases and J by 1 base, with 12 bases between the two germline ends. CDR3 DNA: TGCAGCGTTGAAGAGGGACTGGGATTTAACTATGGCTACACCTTC. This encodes CSVEEGLGFNYGYTF.

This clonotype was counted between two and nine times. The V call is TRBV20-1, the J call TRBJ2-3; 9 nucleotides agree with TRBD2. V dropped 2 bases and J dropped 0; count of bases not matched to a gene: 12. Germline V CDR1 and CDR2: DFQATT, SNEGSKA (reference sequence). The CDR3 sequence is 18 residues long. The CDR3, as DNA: TGCAGTGCTAGATATGAGTTAGCGGGAGTGACTAGCACAGATACGCAGTATTTT. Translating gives CSARYELAGVTSTDTQYF.

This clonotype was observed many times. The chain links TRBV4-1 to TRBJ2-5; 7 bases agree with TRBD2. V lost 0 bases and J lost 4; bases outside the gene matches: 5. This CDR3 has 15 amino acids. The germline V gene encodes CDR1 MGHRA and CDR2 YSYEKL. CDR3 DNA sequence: TGCGCCAGCAGCCAAGAGGGAGGGTCCCTAGAGACCCAGTACTTC. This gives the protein CASSQEGGSLETQYF.

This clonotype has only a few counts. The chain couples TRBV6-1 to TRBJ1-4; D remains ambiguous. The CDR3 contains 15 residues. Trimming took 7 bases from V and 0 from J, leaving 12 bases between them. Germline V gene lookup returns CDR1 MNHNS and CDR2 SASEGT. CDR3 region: CASTGRASTNEKLFF. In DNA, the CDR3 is TGTGCCAGCACGGGTAGGGCATCAACTAATGAAAAACTGTTTTTT.

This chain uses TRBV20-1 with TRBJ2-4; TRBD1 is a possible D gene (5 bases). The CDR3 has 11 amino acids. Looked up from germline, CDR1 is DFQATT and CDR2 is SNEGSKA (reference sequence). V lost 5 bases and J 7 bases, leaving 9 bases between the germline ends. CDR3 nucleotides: TGCAGTGCTTTCGACAGTAACATTCAGTACTTC. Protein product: CSAFDSNIQYF.

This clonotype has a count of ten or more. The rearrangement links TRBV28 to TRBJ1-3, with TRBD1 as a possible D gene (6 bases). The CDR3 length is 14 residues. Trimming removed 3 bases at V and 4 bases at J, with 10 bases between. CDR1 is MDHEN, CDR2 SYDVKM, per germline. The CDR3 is CASSFAGVGNTIYF. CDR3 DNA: TGTGCCAGCAGTTTTGCAGGGGTCGGAAACACCATATATTTT.

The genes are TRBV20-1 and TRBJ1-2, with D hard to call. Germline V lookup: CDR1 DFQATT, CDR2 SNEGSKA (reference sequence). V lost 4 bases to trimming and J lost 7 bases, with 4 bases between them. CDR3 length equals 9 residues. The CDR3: CSATVGYTF. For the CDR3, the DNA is TGCAGTGCTACAGTTGGCTACACCTTC.